This TCR beta chain was profiled in a study of tumor and adjacent non-tumor tissue in lung cancer. A modified ARM-PCR protocol with three rounds of nested PCR amplified TCRbeta. Each CDR3 protein is one row after TCRdb ran MiXCR on the multiplex PCR reads. The sample yields tens of thousands of distinct CDR3 sequences, 60% to 70% seen once. CDR3 size: 16 residues. CDR1 is MNHNS and CDR2 is SASEGT in the germline V gene. No cell sorting was done before RNA was extracted from the tissue. Distant lung tissue was collected more than 3 cm away from the tumor edge. This clonotype was detected once. The junction departs from the called germline gene at one end, perhaps through a read error.

Sequencing was carried out using distant non-tumor lung tissue. This chain connects TRBV6-1 to TRBJ2-2; D may correspond to TRBD1 or TRBD2 (5 bases each). The clonotype comes from a woman aged 35 to 49 with non-small cell lung cancer. The CDR3 nucleotides are TGTGCCAGCAGTATTAGGGCCCTCCAAGGGGCCGGGGAGCTATTTTTT. Protein product: CASSIRALQGAGELFF.